The next 31 T cell receptor beta chains were all read from a single sample in a study of T cells in Graves' hyperthyroidism and ophthalmopathy. Amplification targeted TCR beta CDR3 regions from RNA transcripts. TCR CDR3 underwent first-round RT-PCR with the HTBI primer set. In TCRdb, the multiplex PCR reads were re-called with MiXCR into one record per CDR3 protein. The profile shows about 420,000 distinct CDR3 sequences, 15% to 19% of them singletons. Sequencing input: blood. Receptor source: a woman aged 18-35 years with Graves' hyperthyroidism.

This rearrangement joins TRBV2 to TRBJ2-7; TRBD2 aligns across 15 bases. This CDR3 region has 18 residues. CDR1 and CDR2 (germline): SNHLY, FYNNEI. Trimming removed 8 bases from V and 1 base from J; junction bases left unmatched: 12. In DNA form, the CDR3 reads TGTGCCAGCTCCTTCGGACTAGCGGGGGGGTACGGATCCTACGAGCAGTACTTC. It yields the protein CASSFGLAGGYGSYEQYF.

The table lists this clonotype with a few counts. This chain links TRBV3-1 with TRBJ2-5; D is unclear. Germline CDR1 and CDR2: LGHDT and YNNKEL (reference sequence). The CDR3 loop spans 15 amino acids. V shed 0 bases and J shed 2 bases, with 10 bases lying between them. Here the CDR3 DNA reads TGTGCCAGCAGCCAAGATCGAACTTATCAAGAGACCCAGTACTTC. Translation gives CASSQDRTYQETQYF.

This clonotype has at least ten counts. V usage is TRBV3-1 and J usage is TRBJ1-2; no firm D call. This CDR3 region has 13 residues. Germline loops: CDR1 LGHDT, CDR2 YNNKEL (reference sequence). V lost 0 bases, J lost 4 bases, and 6 bases lay in between. The CDR3 loop is CASSQDGGYGYTF. CDR3 nucleotides: TGTGCCAGCAGCCAAGACGGCGGCTATGGCTACACCTTC.

This chain connects TRBV9 to TRBJ2-4; maybe TRBD1 (5 bases). The CDR3 covers 15 residues. Trimming stripped 0 bases from V and 9 bases from J, with 16 bases between. Germline loops: CDR1 SGDLS, CDR2 YYNGEE. CDR3 amino acids: CASSVDPRGQGIQYF. In DNA, the CDR3 is TGTGCCAGCAGCGTAGACCCTAGGGGCCAGGGCATTCAGTACTTC.

In its sample, this clonotype was seen a few times. The chain uses TRBV5-1 and TRBJ1-1; 8 bases line up with TRBD1. Germline values: CDR1 SGHRS, CDR2 YFSETQ. CDR3 length: 14 residues. With V trimmed by 4 bases and J by 6 bases, 8 bases remained unmatched. The DNA for the CDR3 is TGCGCCAGCAGCCGCGACAGGGGCGATTCTGAAGCTTTCTTT. This sequence encodes CASSRDRGDSEAFF.

This clonotype was observed at least ten times. The genes are TRBV28 and TRBJ2-7; 10 bases are shared with TRBD1. The germline V gene encodes CDR1 MDHEN and CDR2 SYDVKM. CDR3 length: 15 amino acids. With V trimmed by 5 bases and J by 4 bases, 8 bases remained unmatched. CDR3 in amino acids: CASSPGDRGFYEQYF. The CDR3 DNA follows: TGTGCCAGCAGTCCGGGGGACAGGGGATTTTACGAGCAGTACTTC.

Points on this clonotype: A much larger clonotype is one base distant, so this may be a read error. This chain connects TRBV12-3 or TRBV12-4 to TRBJ1-1, with 8 nucleotides matching TRBD1. The CDR3 is 15 residues long. V was clipped by 10 bases and J by 4 bases; unmatched bases: 14. The chain's CDR3 is CAIRRTGLLGTEAFF. CDR3 DNA sequence: TGTGCCATCAGGAGGACAGGGCTTCTTGGCACTGAAGCTTTCTTT.

The chain links TRBV3-1 to TRBJ2-5; D might be TRBD2 (5 bases). Germline loops: CDR1 LGHDT, CDR2 YNNKEL (reference sequence). The CDR3 has 14 amino acids. Trimming removed 7 bases from V and 1 base from J, with 13 bases in between. The chain's CDR3 is CASTKSGFQETQYF. CDR3 in DNA: TGTGCCAGCACAAAATCGGGGTTCCAAGAGACCCAGTACTTC.

V gene TRBV4-2 combines with J gene TRBJ1-1, with no clear D. From germline, CDR1 is LGHNA and CDR2 YNFKEQ. CDR3 length: 14 amino acids. The ends were cut back, 1 base at V and 3 bases at J, with 9 bases in the middle. CDR3 nucleotide sequence: TGTGCCAGCAGCCAAGTTGGAGTCCACACTGAAGCTTTCTTT. Translated: CASSQVGVHTEAFF.

The CDR3 loop is CSAPNAGTGLNLNYGYTF. CDR3 nucleotides: TGCAGTGCCCCCAACGCCGGGACAGGCCTAAATTTAAACTATGGCTACACCTTC. The rearrangement joins TRBV20-1 to TRBJ1-2; TRBD1 matches at 8 bases. With V trimmed by 6 bases and J by 2 bases, 20 bases remained unmatched. CDR3 length: 18 amino acids. CDR1 is DFQATT, CDR2 SNEGSKA, per germline (reference sequence).

This clonotype appeared a few times. V and J are TRBV14 and TRBJ2-3, with no clear D. CDR1 and CDR2 (germline): SGHDN, FVKESK. V lost 2 bases, J lost 6 bases, and 15 bases lay in between. The CDR3 runs to 15 residues. The CDR3 protein is CASSQRRVEWDTQYF. CDR3 coding DNA: TGTGCCAGCAGCCAACGAAGGGTAGAGTGGGATACGCAGTATTTT.

This clonotype occurred many times. The chain joins TRBV12-3 or TRBV12-4 to TRBJ2-4, with a tentative D call TRBD2 (6 bases). V shed 4 bases and J shed 0 bases, with 16 bases lying between them. The CDR3 covers 17 residues. CDR3 in DNA: TGTGCCAGCAGTTGGTGGGGGGTGGGAGTAGCCAAAAACATTCAGTACTTC. Amino acid sequence: CASSWWGVGVAKNIQYF.

This clonotype was counted many times. The chain links TRBV11-2 to TRBJ2-3; unclear D gene. In germline, CDR1 is SGHAT, CDR2 FQNNGV. The CDR3 spans 14 residues. The V end was cut by 5 bases, the J end by 5 bases, with 14 bases between. CDR3 in amino acids: CASSHTKLRDTQYF. CDR3 DNA sequence: TGTGCCAGCAGCCACACAAAGTTGAGAGATACGCAGTATTTT.

This chain uses TRBV27 with TRBJ1-1; D possibly corresponds to TRBD1 (6 bases). There are 15 residues in the CDR3. Germline V gene data show CDR1 as MNHEY and CDR2 as SMNVEV (reference sequence). Deletions cut 7 bases from V and 7 bases from J, with 22 bases between. The CDR3 bases are TGTGCCAGCACCACGTTGCAGGGGCGATACCTTGAAGCTTTCTTT. Amino acid sequence: CASTTLQGRYLEAFF.

Ten or more counts support this clonotype. V is TRBV29-1 and J is TRBJ2-1; possible D gene TRBD2, 5 bases. There are 13 residues in the CDR3. V lost 5 bases to trimming and J lost 10 bases, with 18 bases between them. The germline CDR1 and CDR2 sequences are SQVTM and ANQGSEA. This CDR3 is CSVSAASSREQFF. The CDR3 DNA reads as TGCAGCGTTTCGGCGGCTAGCTCCAGGGAGCAGTTCTTC.

In its sample, this clonotype was seen many times. The J gene is TRBJ1-5, the V gene TRBV5-1; possibly TRBD1 for D (6 bases). The CDR3 is 15 residues long. Germline CDR1 SGHRS, CDR2 YFSETQ. Trimming removed 5 bases at V and 7 bases at J, with 19 bases between. The CDR3 is CASSQEGGSGQPQHF. The CDR3 DNA sequence: TGCGCCAGCAGTCAGGAAGGGGGTTCAGGACAGCCCCAGCATTTT.

The chain uses TRBV7-9 and TRBJ2-1, with 7 bases lining up with TRBD1. Germline V gene sequence: CDR1 SEHNR, CDR2 FQNEAQ (reference sequence). Trimming took 6 bases from V and 1 from J; bases not matched to a gene: 6. There are 15 residues in the CDR3. Written as DNA, the CDR3 is TGTGCCAGCAGTCCCAAGACAGGGTCCTACAATGAGCAGTTCTTC. It specifies CASSPKTGSYNEQFF.

In this sample, this clonotype turned up many times. The genes are TRBV5-1 and TRBJ2-3; 7 bases are a match to TRBD1. CDR1 and CDR2 from the germline V gene are SGHRS and YFSETQ. With 1 base clipped from V and 1 base from J, the junction kept 12 bases outside the gene matches. CDR3 length: 18 residues. The CDR3 spells CASSLYPPTGLRTDTQYF. CDR3 in DNA: TGCGCCAGCAGCTTGTATCCACCGACAGGGTTGCGCACAGATACGCAGTATTTT.

The chain is built from TRBV9 and TRBJ1-2, with D unclear. The CDR3 spans 17 residues. CDR1 and CDR2 (germline): SGDLS, YYNGEE. V lost 6 bases and J lost 0, with 21 bases in between. The CDR3 bases are TGTGCCAGCATCCCTCGGAACAGAAGGAAAGCTAACTATGGCTACACCTTC. Translating it yields CASIPRNRRKANYGYTF.

The table lists this clonotype with many counts. V gene TRBV28 combines with J gene TRBJ2-3, with TRBD2 identical over 12 bases. The CDR3 covers 17 residues. Trimming at V came to 3 bases and at J to 4 bases, leaving 8 bases not matched to a gene. Germline lookup yields CDR1 MDHEN and CDR2 SYDVKM. In nucleotides, the CDR3 is TGTGCCAGCAGTTTCCCGACTAGCGGGAGAGACCCAGATACGCAGTATTTT. It encodes CASSFPTSGRDPDTQYF.

This clonotype came up once. The CDR3: CASSYGTGGHEKLFF. The CDR3, as DNA: TGTGCCAGCAGCTATGGGACAGGGGGCCATGAAAAACTGTTTTTT. The genes are TRBV7-9 and TRBJ1-4, with 12 positions matching TRBD1. V lost 4 bases and J lost 6; bases outside the gene matches: 3. The CDR3 has 15 amino acids. From germline, CDR1 is SEHNR and CDR2 FQNEAQ (reference sequence).

This clonotype was detected many times. The V and J genes are TRBV3-1 and TRBJ2-1; the D gene is possibly TRBD2 (7 bases). Trimming took off 5 bases at V and 7 bases at J, with 12 bases between the two ends. The germline V gene has CDR1 LGHDT and CDR2 YNNKEL (reference sequence). This CDR3 contains 13 residues. CDR3 protein: CASSKGGGNEQFF. For the CDR3, the DNA is TGTGCCAGCAGCAAGGGGGGAGGGAATGAGCAGTTCTTC.

Many counts were recorded for this clonotype. The chain employs TRBV5-1 and TRBJ1-1; possible D gene TRBD1, 6 bases. The germline V gene encodes CDR1 SGHRS and CDR2 YFSETQ. CDR3 length: 15 residues. Trimming left V 3 bases short and J 1 base short, with 13 bases between. The CDR3 bases are TGCGCCAGCAGCTCTGGACAGTTGGAGAACACTGAAGCTTTCTTT. Translation: CASSSGQLENTEAFF.

This clonotype was seen at least ten times. This chain links TRBV7-9 with TRBJ1-1, with D possibly TRBD1 on 6 matching bases. The germline CDR1 and CDR2 sequences are SEHNR and FQNEAQ (reference sequence). Trimming shortened V by 1 base and J by 2 bases, and 23 bases separated the two germline ends. The CDR3 spans 19 residues. This CDR3 reads CASSLVRLFRGQQNTEAFF. As DNA, the CDR3 is TGTGCCAGCAGCTTAGTCCGGCTTTTTAGGGGACAACAAAACACTGAAGCTTTCTTT.

Many counts were recorded for this clonotype. The genes are TRBV6-2 or TRBV6-3 and TRBJ2-7, with a possible D match to TRBD1 (5 bases). Per the germline V gene, CDR1 is MNHEY and CDR2 is SVGEGT. This CDR3 contains 15 residues. Trimming took off 2 bases at V and 0 bases at J, with 11 bases between the two ends. The CDR3 bases are TGTGCCAGCAGTTACGCCGACAGCCTCTCCTACGAGCAGTACTTC. Its translation: CASSYADSLSYEQYF.

This clonotype appeared a few times. The chain has TRBV29-1 and TRBJ1-1, with TRBD1 as a possible D gene (6 bases). CDR3 length equals 11 residues. Germline V gene lookup returns CDR1 SQVTM and CDR2 ANQGSEA. With 4 bases removed from V and 10 bases from J, the gap between germline ends came to 13 bases. The DNA for the CDR3 is TGCAGCGTTGTAACCAGGGGACGAGCTTTCTTT. Amino acid sequence: CSVVTRGRAFF.

On this clonotype: A much larger clonotype is one base distant, so this may be a read error. J is TRBJ1-6 and V is TRBV7-6; weak D call: TRBD1 (6 bases). The CDR3 has 17 amino acids. The germline CDR1 and CDR2 sequences are SGHVS and FNYEAQ. Trimming stripped 2 bases from V and 7 bases from J, with 18 bases between. The CDR3 sequence: CASSLSHPGTTNSPLHF. The DNA for the CDR3 is TGTGCCAGCAGCTTATCGCATCCCGGGACAACGAATTCACCCCTCCACTTT.

This clonotype appeared many times. The V call is TRBV20-1, the J call TRBJ2-1; D unresolved. The CDR3 is 12 residues long. Deletions cut 2 bases from V and 7 bases from J, with 9 bases between. Germline V gene lookup returns CDR1 DFQATT and CDR2 SNEGSKA (reference sequence). The DNA of the CDR3 is TGCAGTGCTAGACCGGCAGTGAATGAGCAGTTCTTC. Translated: CSARPAVNEQFF.

This clonotype was recorded at least ten times. The chain has TRBV2 and TRBJ2-1; possible D gene TRBD1, 6 bases. V was cut by 3 bases and J by 1 base, with 7 bases left in between. Per germline, CDR1 SNHLY and CDR2 FYNNEI. CDR3 length: 14 amino acids. DNA of the CDR3: TGTGCCAGCAGTGACCAGGGGTCCTACAATGAGCAGTTCTTC. Its translation is CASSDQGSYNEQFF. The variable domain in full, completed from reference TRBV2 and TRBJ2-1, reads EPEVTQTPSHQVTQMGQEVILRCVPISNHLYFYWYRQILGQKVEFLVSFYNNEISEKSEIFDDQFSVERPDGSNFTLKIRSTKLEDSAMYFCASSDQGSYNEQFFGPGTRLTVL.

This sequence joins TRBV2 and TRBJ1-4, with D possibly being TRBD1 (5 bases). This CDR3 has 15 residues. CDR1 is SNHLY, CDR2 FYNNEI, per germline. Trimming removed 6 bases from V and 5 bases from J, with 16 bases in between. In DNA form, the CDR3 reads TGTGCCAGCAGGTTAGGACACCTAGAGAATGAAAAACTGTTTTTT. Translation: CASRLGHLENEKLFF. The full variable domain, rest sourced from reference TRBV2 and TRBJ1-4, is EPEVTQTPSHQVTQMGQEVILRCVPISNHLYFYWYRQILGQKVEFLVSFYNNEISEKSEIFDDQFSVERPDGSNFTLKIRSTKLEDSAMYFCASRLGHLENEKLFFGSGTQLSVL.

The chain recombines TRBV29-1 with TRBJ1-3; D is ambiguous. Trimming took off 1 base at V and 0 bases at J, with 4 bases between the two ends. In germline, CDR1 is SQVTM, CDR2 ANQGSEA. This CDR3 is built from 13 residues. The CDR3 DNA reads as TGCAGCGTTGAAGGAGCCTCTGGAAACACCATATATTTT. Translating gives CSVEGASGNTIYF.